The clone carrying this T cell receptor beta chain has a count of ten or more. The antigen remains unidentified. The sample belongs to a study of T cells in Graves' hyperthyroidism and ophthalmopathy. Points from the study as a whole: Ophthalmopathy stood apart from stable hyperthyroidism in a 13 V-J model.

V was cut by 5 bases and J by 6 bases, with 10 bases left in between. Germline V gene data show CDR1 as LGHDT and CDR2 as YNNKEL (reference sequence). CDR3 length: 12 residues. Researchers amplified the TCR beta CDR3 regions from RNA transcripts. A set of HTBI primers served as the primers for a first-round RT-PCR of the TCR CDR3. Via MiXCR, TCRdb re-called the multiplex PCR reads, giving one row per CDR3 protein. The sample contains 200,000 to 250,000 distinct CDR3 sequences, 17% of which appear only once. No progression to ophthalmopathy during 18 months of follow-up defined stable disease. Orbital computed tomography and thyroid ultrasound, together with serum TRAb and thyroxine and clinical symptoms, were used for diagnoses. An approximately 10 ml volume of fresh peripheral blood provided the PBMCs.

V is TRBV3-1 and J is TRBJ1-1, with D hard to call. The sequenced sample consisted of blood. The sequence was obtained from a man aged 50 to 59 with Graves' hyperthyroidism. The CDR3 DNA sequence: TGTGCCAGCAGCGACCCCGGGGCTGAAGCTTTCTTT. This gives the protein CASSDPGAEAFF.